This T cell receptor (beta chain) was recovered during a study of cytomegalovirus exposure and HLA in healthy donors. Whole-study context: Researchers previously reported finding roughly 120 million unique TCR beta sequences from 150 million to 200 million T cells. The study, taken as a whole, reports: Researchers catalogued roughly 150 TCR beta chains as cytomegalovirus-associated. Sequencing likely produced, as an artifact, a cluster of highly shared sequence variants. The only immune exposure information that was available was CMV serostatus.

CDR3 length: 12 residues. The germline V and J ends were trimmed by 3 bases and 3 bases, with 8 bases remaining between them. Germline CDR1 reads GTSNPN; CDR2 reads SVGIG (reference sequence). In the case of this clone: Its matching antigen is unknown.

This PCR relied on a set of 60 Vbeta primers and 13 Jbeta primers. Here immunoSEQ multiplex PCR was the method, and the copy in TCRdb shows in-frame clones only, minus some. The data contain under 200,000 clones, approximately 79% of them singletons. The chain has TRBV30 and TRBJ1-1; no clear D. The sequence was obtained from a man aged 45 to 65 in good health and CMV-seropositive. Source material: PBMCs. The DNA for the CDR3 is TGTGCCTGGAGATGGGCCGACACTGAAGCTTTCTTT. Its protein product is CAWRWADTEAFF.